This T cell receptor beta chain was sequenced in a study of immune heterogeneity within non-small cell lung tumors. Germline V CDR1 and CDR2: KGHDR, SFDVKD. This CDR3 spans 18 amino acids. Multiplex PCR employing 32 V and 13 J primers generated amplicons of the TCR beta CDR3. TCRdb reanalysed the multiplex PCR reads using MiXCR and keeps one entry per CDR3 protein. This table holds about 21,000 distinct CDR3 sequences, around 26% found once. Concerning this clonotype itself: An end of the junction does not agree with germline; a read error may underlie this.

Bulk tumor genomic DNA, 600 to 650 ng per sample, was used as template. The authors collected several far-apart biopsies from each primary tumor during surgery. These patients got curative surgery after being newly diagnosed with untreated non-small cell lung cancer. Newly diagnosed non-small cell lung cancer patients undergoing curative-intent surgery served as donors. The rearrangement uses TRBV24-1 and TRBJ2-3, with 8 bases that match TRBD1. This clonotype was sampled from a man aged 35-49 years with non-small cell lung cancer. The sample taken for sequencing was lung tumor tissue. The CDR3 nucleotides read TGTGCCGCCAGTGATCCCACCCGGACAGGGCTTACCACAGATACGCAGTATTTT. Its translation is CAASDPTRTGLTTDTQYF.